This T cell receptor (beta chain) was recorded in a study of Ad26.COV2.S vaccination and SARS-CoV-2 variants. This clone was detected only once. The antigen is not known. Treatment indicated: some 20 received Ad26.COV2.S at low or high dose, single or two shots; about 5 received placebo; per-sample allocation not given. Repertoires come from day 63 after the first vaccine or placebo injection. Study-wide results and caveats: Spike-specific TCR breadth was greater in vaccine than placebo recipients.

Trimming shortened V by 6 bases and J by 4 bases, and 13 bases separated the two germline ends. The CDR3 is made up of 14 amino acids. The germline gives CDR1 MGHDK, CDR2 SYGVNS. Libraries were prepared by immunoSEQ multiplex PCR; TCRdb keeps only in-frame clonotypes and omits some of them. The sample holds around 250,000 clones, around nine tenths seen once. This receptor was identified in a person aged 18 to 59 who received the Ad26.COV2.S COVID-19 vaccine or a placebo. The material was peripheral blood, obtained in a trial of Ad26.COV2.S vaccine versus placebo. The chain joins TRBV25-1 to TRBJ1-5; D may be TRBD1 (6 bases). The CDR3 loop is CASRQTGRNQPQHF. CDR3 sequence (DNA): TGTGCCAGCAGGCAGACAGGACGGAATCAGCCCCAGCATTTT.